This TCR beta chain emerged from a study of T-cell memory formation after mild COVID-19. In the study overall: Each donor largely had its own TCR clusters. General study results and limits: Some clones that responded turned up in pre-infection memory, which suggests that cross-reactive memory joined in. Contracting CD4+ clones were located mainly in CM and EM, and CD8+ clones in EMRA.

Employing constant-segment primers, 5'RACE generated TCR alpha and TCR beta cDNA libraries bearing sample barcodes and UMIs. TCRdb called the 5' RACE reads again in MiXCR, with one record for every CDR3 protein. The data contain about 170,000 distinct CDR3 sequences, 13% of them seen just once; the ten biggest clones take up 2.5% to 3.5%. Comments on this clonotype: Its antigen is not identified.

Germline assignment: CDR1 SGDLS and CDR2 YYNGEE. The CDR3 has 16 residues. The junction had 4 bases not matched to a gene; V was cut back by 0 bases and J by 1 base. Sequenced sample: PBMCs or a T cell subset sorted from them (not recorded which). The chain has TRBV9 and TRBJ2-1, with 7 bases that match TRBD2. The sequence was collected from a man younger than 30 who had mild COVID-19 (a few samples of this study predate the infection). Cell type and time point are not known. The CDR3: CASSVAGAGSYNEQFF. The CDR3 nucleotides read TGTGCCAGCAGCGTAGCGGGAGCGGGGTCCTACAATGAGCAGTTCTTC.